The source of this T cell receptor beta chain is a study of blood T cell repertoires in COVID-19 (dated by TCRdb to the early 2020s). Concerning the study at large: Collaborator samples came from the United States, Italy and Spain and covered acute and convalescent phases of COVID-19. The prospective study material was composed of cDNA or gDNA derived from T cells, B-cell-depleted T cells, or PBMCs. The dataset comprised deeply sampled blood TCRbeta repertoires from subjects exposed to, actively infected with, or recovered from COVID-19. A freely available public database, intended as a resource for researchers studying the immune response to SARS-CoV-2, is where the repertoires were released. The samples were drawn from the first 160 participants of the ongoing ImmuneRACE study and from some 1,300 subjects provided by 6 global collaborators. The sample metadata nearly always contained a de-identified subject ID, COVID-19 status, age in years and sex. Where HLA class I and class II types were available, the types were taken from metadata supplied by the sample provider, not from assay-based typing. Here is what the overall study found, with its caveats: The amount of clinical and demographic metadata varied by source and participant and was provided uncurated.

Whole blood was collected in K2EDTA tubes by collaborating institutions according to the institutions' own protocols. For TCRbeta analysis, collaborator samples were shipped as frozen whole blood, as isolated PBMCs, or as DNA extracted from either sample type. Regarding this clone: Its antigen target is currently unknown. Base qualities were left out, and no much larger clone turns up one base away.

TCRbeta CDR3 regions were amplified from genomic DNA using the immunoSEQ Assay, a bias-controlled multiplex PCR. The authors' pipeline ran thus. The number of nucleated cells in each sample was estimated by amplification of reference gene primers within the assay. Sequence reads were collapsed and filtered to measure the absolute abundance of every unique TCRbeta CDR3 rearrangement. Productive Simpson clonality was computed per sample as the square root of Simpson's diversity index over productive rearrangements. Here the immuneACCESS table is served through TCRdb, limited to in-frame sequences with V and J called. Missing clones are a known gap in these copies; in checked studies unresolved V genes cover under half, and the rest lacks a known reason. The DNA gave D and trimming, while V, J and clone size come from that table. This sample gives about 30,000 clones in total; roughly 82% of them show up just once. Together, the top ten hold approximately 12% of the sample.

Sequenced material: peripheral blood. This sequence was found in a human donor in a cohort sampled during active COVID-19.

CDR3 protein: CATSAPGLVSRNEQFF. Here is the DNA: TGTGCCACCAGCGCCCCCGGACTAGTCAGTCGGAATGAGCAGTTCTTC. The sequence is built from TRBV15 and TRBJ2-1, with 7 bases in between that match TRBD2. CDR1 and CDR2 are drawn from the germline V gene (reference sequence): LNHNV, YYDKDF. The CDR3 spans 16 residues, from the cysteine through the phenylalanine. Of the read, only the CDR3 DNA is kept; its 48 bases are in frame from base 1. V lost 5 bases and J lost 7 bases, and the count of bases not matched to a germline gene is 14.